One and the same sample provided the 32 T cell receptor beta chains below, sequenced in a study of regulatory T cells in long-lasting Graves disease. In building TCR beta libraries, iRepertoire HTBI primers were used together with Arm-PCR of CDR3 regions. TCRdb re-derived calls from the multiplex PCR reads in MiXCR, one entry per CDR3 protein. The data hold approximately 290,000 distinct CDR3 sequences, with 22% observed a single time. The time point was: persistent/refractory GD, antithyroid drugs over 5 years with positive TRAb. From PBMCs, RNA was extracted and then used to make the TCR library. The specimen comprised peripheral blood mononuclear cells (PBMCs), sampled when the disease was refractory, from a patient treated with antithyroid drugs. The receptors were sampled from a female donor with Graves disease.

This clonotype was observed a few times. V and J are TRBV27 and TRBJ2-6, with 11 nucleotides matching TRBD1. CDR1 MNHEY and CDR2 SMNVEV come from the germline V gene (reference sequence). The CDR3 runs to 16 residues. V dropped 4 bases and J dropped 2; count of bases not matched to a gene: 1. This CDR3 reads CASSWTGGAGANVLTF. The CDR3 coding sequence is TGTGCCAGCAGTTGGACAGGGGGCGCTGGGGCCAACGTCCTGACTTTC.

This clonotype was seen repeatedly, ten times or more. The rearrangement links TRBV2 to TRBJ1-1; a possible D gene is TRBD1 (5 bases). V was cut by 4 bases and J by 1 base, with 10 bases left in between. Germline-derived CDR1 and CDR2 are SNHLY and FYNNEI. This CDR3 has 14 amino acids. The CDR3 region has the DNA TGTGCCAGCAGTGGTCGACAGAAGAACACTGAAGCTTTCTTT. The encoded protein is CASSGRQKNTEAFF.

This clonotype came up many times. The chain couples TRBV20-1 to TRBJ2-7, with 10 bases fitting TRBD2. From germline, CDR1 is DFQATT and CDR2 SNEGSKA (reference sequence). The trim removed 1 base at V and 1 base at J, leaving 4 bases unmatched. The CDR3 has 15 amino acids. CDR3 DNA sequence: TGCAGTGCTAGAGTGGGACTAGCGTTTTCCTACGAGCAGTACTTC. It yields the protein CSARVGLAFSYEQYF.

In its sample, this clonotype was seen many times. V is TRBV6-2 or TRBV6-3 and J is TRBJ2-7; D is undetermined. Germline CDR1 is MNHEY and CDR2 is SVGEGT. Trimming removed 5 bases at V and 0 bases at J, with 14 bases between. This CDR3 is 15 amino acids long. CDR3 residues: CASSTLDRSSYEQYF. Written as DNA, the CDR3 is TGTGCCAGCAGTACTCTTGACCGGAGCTCCTACGAGCAGTACTTC.

V gene TRBV7-8 combines with J gene TRBJ2-3; D perhaps matches TRBD2 (6 bases). Trimming removed 2 bases from V and 0 bases from J, with 9 bases in between. Germline loops: CDR1 SGHVS, CDR2 FQNEAQ. The length of the CDR3 is 15 residues. CDR3 sequence (DNA): TGTGCCAGCAGCTTACTTGGGGGGAGCACAGATACGCAGTATTTT. Residues: CASSLLGGSTDTQYF.

To note about this clonotype: This may come from a read error, since a much larger clone is one base off. The rearrangement links TRBV19 to TRBJ1-4, with a possible D match to TRBD1 (5 bases). CDR1 LNHDA and CDR2 SQIVND come from the germline V gene (reference sequence). The CDR3 is 14 amino acids. The germline V and J ends were trimmed by 3 bases and 10 bases, with 15 bases remaining between them. The CDR3 nucleotides read TGTGCCAGTAGTATCTCGACAGAGCCCGGAAAACTGTTTTTT. Residues: CASSISTEPGKLFF.

The CDR3 spells CASRRSRASPTQETQYF. The CDR3 bases are TGTGCCAGCAGGCGAAGTCGGGCTAGCCCAACCCAAGAGACCCAGTACTTC. The V and J genes are TRBV6-2 or TRBV6-3 and TRBJ2-5, with D tentatively TRBD2 (5 bases). The CDR3 runs 17 residues. Germline values: CDR1 MNHEY, CDR2 SVGEGT. V lost 6 bases to trimming and J lost 1 base, with 21 bases between them.

This clonotype was picked up many times. The chain couples TRBV12-3 or TRBV12-4 to TRBJ2-5; 7 bases are a match to TRBD2. This CDR3 comprises 14 residues. Losses at the gene ends were 4 bases for V and 5 bases for J; bases not matched to a gene: 7. The DNA of the CDR3 is TGTGCCAGCAGTTATGCGGGAGTTCGGGAGACCCAGTACTTC. Translation gives CASSYAGVRETQYF.

The chain uses TRBV4-3 and TRBJ2-7; possibly TRBD1 or TRBD2 for D (6 bases each). V was trimmed by 0 bases and J by 0 bases, leaving 12 bases between them. Germline V CDR1 and CDR2: LGHNA, YSLEER. There are 16 residues in the CDR3. CDR3 in DNA: TGCGCCAGCAGCCAAGACAGCACGGGGGCCTCCTACGAGCAGTACTTC. Translating it yields CASSQDSTGASYEQYF.

The chain is built from TRBV30 and TRBJ2-6; no firm D call. This CDR3 has 15 amino acids. V was cut by 1 base and J by 0 bases, with 7 bases left in between. Germline assignment: CDR1 GTSNPN and CDR2 SVGIG (reference sequence). The CDR3 loop reads CAWSGFVSGANVLTF. The CDR3, as DNA: TGTGCCTGGAGTGGCTTTGTCTCTGGGGCCAACGTCCTGACTTTC.

The gene calls are TRBV5-1 and TRBJ1-1; D is undetermined. The CDR3 runs 14 residues. V was shortened by 3 bases and J by 0 bases, with 9 bases between the two germline ends. Germline V gene lookup returns CDR1 SGHRS and CDR2 YFSETQ. The CDR3 DNA follows: TGCGCCAGCAGCTACCGGACCTTGAACACTGAAGCTTTCTTT. Translation: CASSYRTLNTEAFF.

This clonotype was picked up many times. This chain uses TRBV11-2 with TRBJ2-7, with D tentatively TRBD1 (6 bases). The V end lost 5 bases, the J end lost 3 bases, and 14 bases lay between the germline ends. This CDR3 has 14 amino acids. Germline V gene sequence: CDR1 SGHAT, CDR2 FQNNGV. The CDR3 sequence is CASSTNRVYYEQYF. CDR3 DNA: TGTGCCAGCAGCACGAACAGGGTTTACTACGAGCAGTACTTC.

The chain links TRBV27 to TRBJ1-6; tentative D call: TRBD1 (6 bases). From germline, CDR1 is MNHEY and CDR2 SMNVEV (reference sequence). The V gene lost 10 bases and the J gene lost 9 bases, with 13 bases spanning the gap. The CDR3 sequence is 12 residues long. The CDR3 here is CATSRGSSPLHF. DNA for the CDR3: TGTGCCACCTCTAGGGGGAGTTCACCCCTCCACTTT.

There are many counts of this clonotype. The chain is built from TRBV4-3 and TRBJ1-4; no clear D. V was cut by 3 bases and J by 7 bases, with 18 bases left in between. CDR1 and CDR2 from the germline V gene are LGHNA and YSLEER. The CDR3 length is 16 residues. Here the CDR3 reads CASSQTNGEISEKLFF. CDR3 nucleotides: TGCGCCAGCAGCCAGACGAACGGCGAGATAAGTGAAAAACTGTTTTTT.

The CDR3 sequence is CSAREGVLAGNTGELFF. The CDR3 DNA is TGCAGTGCTAGAGAGGGCGTTTTAGCGGGAAACACCGGGGAGCTGTTTTTT. The chain uses TRBV20-1 and TRBJ2-2; 8 bases are a match to TRBD2. The length of the CDR3 is 17 residues. The junction had 8 bases not matched to a gene; V was cut back by 0 bases and J by 2 bases. In germline, CDR1 is DFQATT, CDR2 SNEGSKA (reference sequence).

This clonotype appeared many times. V and J are TRBV6-5 and TRBJ1-2; 9 bases map to TRBD1. The CDR3 covers 16 residues. Germline assignment: CDR1 MNHEY and CDR2 SVGAGI. V lost 2 bases and J lost 1; bases outside the gene matches: 5. CDR3 nucleotides: TGTGCCAGCAGTTACCCACAGGGGGCGGATAACTATGGCTACACCTTC. It yields the protein CASSYPQGADNYGYTF.

Of note for this clonotype: One base away lies a much larger clone, so this may be a sequencing read error. The chain couples TRBV20-1 to TRBJ1-1; no clear D. CDR3 length: 14 amino acids. CDR1 and CDR2 (germline): DFQATT, SNEGSKA (reference sequence). V lost 0 bases to trimming and J lost 7 bases, with 15 bases between them. CDR3 sequence (DNA): TGCAGTGCTAGAGATGTGTCGGCTGAGGGTGAAGCTTTCTTT. This codes for CSARDVSAEGEAFF.

To note about this clonotype: Mismatch with germline at one junction end may stem from a read error. The chain is built from TRBV7-9 and TRBJ2-7, with 12 bases aligning to TRBD2. The CDR3 spans 13 residues. Germline assignment: CDR1 SEHNR and CDR2 FQNEAQ (reference sequence). The DNA of the CDR3 is TGTGCCAGCGCACTAGCGGGAGGCTACGAGCGGTACTTC. Protein product: CASALAGGYERYF.

The sample holds a few counts of this clonotype. A much larger clone differs by one base, so this may be a read error. The chain uses TRBV27 and TRBJ1-4; 7 bases are shared with TRBD1. CDR3 length: 15 residues. V was clipped by 7 bases and J by 3 bases; unmatched bases: 8. Germline CDR1 MNHEY, CDR2 SMNVEV (reference sequence). CDR3 nucleotide sequence: TGTGCCAGCACCCTCCGACAGGGTCCTAATGAAAAACTGTTTTTT. This gives the protein CASTLRQGPNEKLFF.

This clonotype was observed a handful of times. The J gene is TRBJ1-2, the V gene TRBV7-9; TRBD1 aligns across 9 bases. Germline lookup yields CDR1 SEHNR and CDR2 FQNEAQ (reference sequence). The length of the CDR3 is 13 residues. With V trimmed by 5 bases and J by 8 bases, 6 bases remained unmatched. As DNA, the CDR3 is TGTGCCAGCAGCCCGCCGGGACAGGGAGGCTACACCTTC. This sequence encodes CASSPPGQGGYTF.

The table lists this clonotype with a few counts. The V gene is TRBV19, the J gene TRBJ2-1, with D perhaps matching TRBD2 (6 bases). CDR1 and CDR2 (germline): LNHDA, SQIVND (reference sequence). V lost 3 bases and J lost 4, with 13 bases in between. The CDR3 has 15 residues. CDR3 DNA: TGTGCCAGTAGTATCGCGGGGAGCCCATACAATGAGCAGTTCTTC. Encoded protein: CASSIAGSPYNEQFF.

This clonotype was counted between two and nine times. The chain recombines TRBV27 with TRBJ1-2, with D possibly being TRBD1 (5 bases). V was trimmed by 1 base and J by 5 bases, leaving 14 bases between them. Germline-derived CDR1 and CDR2 are MNHEY and SMNVEV (reference sequence). This CDR3 is built from 15 residues. The CDR3 sequence: CASSLYLGGWYGYTF. The CDR3 bases are TGTGCCAGCAGTTTATACTTGGGGGGTTGGTATGGCTACACCTTC.

This clonotype was seen many times. This sequence joins TRBV20-1 and TRBJ1-5; D is perhaps TRBD1 (6 bases). Germline assignment: CDR1 DFQATT and CDR2 SNEGSKA (reference sequence). This CDR3 comprises 12 residues. V lost 5 bases and J lost 4, with 9 bases in between. In DNA, the CDR3 is TGCAGTGCTGATGACAGGAATCAGCCCCAGCATTTT. This sequence encodes CSADDRNQPQHF.

This clonotype was observed many times. This chain joins TRBV7-3 and TRBJ2-5, with 7 bases lining up with TRBD1. The CDR3 is made up of 14 amino acids. After removal of 5 bases from V and 3 bases from J, the junction contained 6 bases not matched to a gene. Per the germline V gene, CDR1 is SGHTA and CDR2 is FQGTGA. CDR3 amino acids: CASSQQGTEETQYF. The CDR3 DNA is TGTGCCAGCAGCCAACAGGGGACCGAAGAGACCCAGTACTTC.

In regard to this clonotype: With only one base between it and a far larger clone, this is likely a read error. The chain joins TRBV7-2 to TRBJ2-7, with 10 bases aligning to TRBD2. Germline-derived CDR1 and CDR2 are SGHTA and FQGNSA. This CDR3 contains 16 residues. With V trimmed by 0 bases and J by 7 bases, 9 bases remained unmatched. This chain's CDR3 is CASSLALLAGAGEQYF. The DNA of the CDR3 is TGTGCCAGCAGCTTAGCTTTGCTAGCGGGAGCCGGGGAGCAGTACTTC.

In its sample, this clonotype was seen many times. The chain links TRBV2 to TRBJ2-2, with D perhaps TRBD2 (5 bases). CDR1 and CDR2 (germline): SNHLY, FYNNEI. V lost 8 bases and J 2 bases, leaving 12 bases between the germline ends. CDR3 length: 14 amino acids. The CDR3 region is CASSRLANTGELFF. The CDR3 DNA reads as TGTGCCAGCTCGCGGCTAGCTAACACCGGGGAGCTGTTTTTT.

This clonotype was found many times. This rearrangement joins TRBV3-1 to TRBJ1-2; a weak D match, TRBD1 (5 bases). There are 15 residues in the CDR3. Germline CDR1 and CDR2: LGHDT and YNNKEL (reference sequence). V was trimmed by 1 base and J by 4 bases, leaving 13 bases between them. In DNA form, the CDR3 reads TGTGCCAGCAGCCAAGGTGAGGGGCGGGCCTATGGCTACACCTTC. This codes for CASSQGEGRAYGYTF.

The gene calls are TRBV28 and TRBJ2-1, with D perhaps TRBD1 or TRBD2 (6 bases each). There are 14 residues in the CDR3. CDR1 MDHEN and CDR2 SYDVKM come from the germline V gene. The V gene lost 5 bases and the J gene lost 8 bases, with 16 bases spanning the gap. Written as DNA, the CDR3 is TGTGCCAGCAGTGGAGGGACACGGCCGGATGAGCAGTTCTTC. Amino acid sequence: CASSGGTRPDEQFF.

The J gene is TRBJ2-2, the V gene TRBV5-4; 8 bases are shared with TRBD2. The V and J ends lost 4 bases and 5 bases, in that order; junction bases with no gene match: 10. Germline-derived CDR1 and CDR2 are SGHNT and YYREEE (reference sequence). The CDR3 length is 16 residues. DNA of the CDR3: TGTGCCAGCAGCCCCAGGAGCGGGAGCGGGACCGGGGAGCTGTTTTTT. Translating gives CASSPRSGSGTGELFF.

CDR3 sequence reads: CASSQGGPGELFF. The CDR3 DNA follows: TGTGCCAGCAGCCAGGGGGGGCCCGGGGAGCTGTTTTTT. The chain has TRBV7-9 and TRBJ2-2; D may be TRBD1 or TRBD2 (7 bases each). V dropped 5 bases and J dropped 6 bases, with 10 bases sitting between them. This CDR3 contains 13 residues. Germline-derived CDR1 and CDR2 are SEHNR and FQNEAQ (reference sequence). Complete variable domain (other parts from reference TRBV7-9 and TRBJ2-2): DTGVSQNPRHKITKRGQNVTFRCDPISEHNRLYWYRQTLGQGPEFLTYFQNEAQLEKSRLLSDRFSAERPKGSFSTLEIQRTEQGDSAMYLCASSQGGPGELFFGEGSRLTVL.

As to this clonotype: Given a much more abundant clone one base away, this may be a read error. This chain connects TRBV12-3 or TRBV12-4 to TRBJ2-6; TRBD1 or TRBD2 may be the D gene (6 bases each). The CDR3 totals 19 residues. With 4 bases removed from V and 3 bases from J, the gap between germline ends came to 22 bases. CDR3 amino acids: CASSSGSTGGGRGANVLTF. The CDR3 DNA follows: TGTGCCAGCAGTTCTGGGTCTACAGGAGGGGGTCGTGGGGCCAACGTCCTGACTTTC.

This chain links TRBV28 with TRBJ2-7; no clear D. The germline V and J ends were trimmed by 3 bases and 4 bases, with 13 bases remaining between them. CDR1 is MDHEN, CDR2 SYDVKM, per germline. This CDR3 has 14 amino acids. The CDR3 DNA is TGTGCCAGCAGTTTCCTCGAGTTGAGTTACGAGCAGTACTTC. This sequence encodes CASSFLELSYEQYF.